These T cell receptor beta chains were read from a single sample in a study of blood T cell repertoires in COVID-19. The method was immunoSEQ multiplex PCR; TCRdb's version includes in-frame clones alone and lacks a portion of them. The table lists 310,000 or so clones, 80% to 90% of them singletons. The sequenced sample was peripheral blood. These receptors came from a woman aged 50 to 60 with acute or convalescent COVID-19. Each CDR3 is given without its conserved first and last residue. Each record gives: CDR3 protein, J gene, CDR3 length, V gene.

CDR3 protein: ASSGQGADTQY
J gene: TRBJ2-3
CDR3 length: 11
V gene: TRBV9

CDR3 protein: ASSLGGNSPLH
J gene: TRBJ1-6
CDR3 length: 11
V gene: TRBV28

CDR3 protein: SVGARDRGSSGANVLT
J gene: TRBJ2-6
CDR3 length: 16
V gene: TRBV29-1

CDR3 protein: ASSFRGGYT
J gene: TRBJ1-2
CDR3 length: 9
V gene: TRBV5-8

CDR3 protein: ASTKSRNTEAF
J gene: TRBJ1-1
CDR3 length: 11
V gene: TRBV7-2

CDR3 protein: AWSVLDPWENTEAF
J gene: TRBJ1-1
CDR3 length: 14
V gene: TRBV30

CDR3 protein: ASSYGQDGSVDTQY
J gene: TRBJ2-3
CDR3 length: 14
V gene: TRBV5-1

CDR3 protein: ASSMSRGNTEAF
J gene: TRBJ1-1
CDR3 length: 12
V gene: TRBV19

CDR3 protein: AWSPPLTSGHNEQF
J gene: TRBJ2-1
CDR3 length: 14
V gene: TRBV30

CDR3 protein: ASSLKGWTGIPNYGYT
J gene: TRBJ1-2
CDR3 length: 16
V gene: TRBV7-2

CDR3 protein: AKDGNQPQH
J gene: TRBJ1-5
CDR3 length: 9
V gene: TRBV5-1

CDR3 protein: ASSLRAEGNTEAF
J gene: TRBJ1-1
CDR3 length: 13
V gene: TRBV5-1

CDR3 protein: ASSLGMGQYEQY
J gene: TRBJ2-7
CDR3 length: 12
V gene: TRBV7-2

CDR3 protein: ASSSREGGTEAF
J gene: TRBJ1-1
CDR3 length: 12
V gene: TRBV7-8

CDR3 protein: ASSVGTSGNEQF
J gene: TRBJ2-1
CDR3 length: 12
V gene: TRBV9

CDR3 protein: ASSQVAGSTGPDTQY
J gene: TRBJ2-3
CDR3 length: 15
V gene: TRBV3-1/TRBV3-2

CDR3 protein: ASSVGRYEQY
J gene: TRBJ2-7
CDR3 length: 10
V gene: TRBV6-6

CDR3 protein: ASSSGGLSGNTIY
J gene: TRBJ1-3
CDR3 length: 13
V gene: TRBV5-4

CDR3 protein: ASSTRTSGGAGEQF
J gene: TRBJ2-1
CDR3 length: 14
V gene: TRBV14

CDR3 protein: ASSPFTTGDYGYT
J gene: TRBJ1-2
CDR3 length: 13
V gene: TRBV3-1/TRBV3-2

CDR3 protein: ASRPRDNTDTQY
J gene: TRBJ2-3
CDR3 length: 12
V gene: TRBV6-6

CDR3 protein: ASSSLAGAGNEQF
J gene: TRBJ2-1
CDR3 length: 13
V gene: TRBV6-4

CDR3 protein: ASSLDSSGYT
J gene: TRBJ1-2
CDR3 length: 10
V gene: TRBV5-1

CDR3 protein: ASSESIRSQETQY
J gene: TRBJ2-5
CDR3 length: 13
V gene: TRBV10-1

CDR3 protein: ASSPYTRQGNEQF
J gene: TRBJ2-1
CDR3 length: 13
V gene: TRBV5-1